The 24 T cell receptor beta chains reported below all come from one sample, sequenced in a study of blood T cell repertoires in COVID-19. Profiled with immunoSEQ multiplex PCR; TCRdb holds only in-frame clones, not every one. In the table there are more than 200,000 clones, roughly 80% of which are singletons. Source material: peripheral blood. The receptor set was obtained from a woman of 80 years or more with acute or convalescent COVID-19.

The chain is built from TRBV7-9 and TRBJ2-5; D is undetermined. CDR3 size: 12 residues. V dropped 5 bases and J dropped 2 bases, with 6 bases sitting between them. Germline V gives CDR1 SEHNR, CDR2 FQNEAQ (reference sequence). Here the CDR3 DNA reads TGTGCCAGCAGCCTCCGGCAAGAGACCCAGTACTTC. It translates to CASSLRQETQYF.

The gene calls are TRBV19 and TRBJ1-5, with TRBD1 matching 8 bases. Per the germline V gene, CDR1 is LNHDA and CDR2 is SQIVND (reference sequence). V trimming: 6 bases; J trimming: 0 bases; junction bases outside the gene matches: 4. The length of the CDR3 is 15 residues. CDR3 residues: CASRRDRTSNQPQHF. CDR3 in DNA: TGTGCCAGTAGAAGGGACAGGACTAGCAATCAGCCCCAGCATTTT.

The J gene is TRBJ2-3, the V gene TRBV6-2 or TRBV6-3, with TRBD1 as a possible D gene (5 bases). Trimming cost V 4 bases and J 6 bases, with 23 bases left between them. Germline V gene lookup returns CDR1 MNHEY and CDR2 SVGEGT. The CDR3 loop spans 17 amino acids. The CDR3 loop is CASSWIQGGSMLDTQYF. CDR3 DNA: TGTGCCAGCAGTTGGATTCAGGGTGGCTCGATGCTGGATACGCAGTATTTT.

This chain joins TRBV7-2 and TRBJ1-1; D possibly corresponds to TRBD1 (6 bases). The V gene lost 5 bases and the J gene lost 4 bases, with 17 bases spanning the gap. The CDR3 is 15 residues long. CDR1 and CDR2 from the germline V gene are SGHTA and FQGNSA. The CDR3: CASSAPVGASTEAFF. For the CDR3, the DNA is TGTGCCAGCAGCGCCCCGGTGGGGGCGAGCACTGAAGCTTTCTTT.

The chain combines TRBV12-5 with TRBJ1-5, with 8 bases fitting TRBD1. This CDR3 has 15 amino acids. The germline V gene has CDR1 LGHNT and CDR2 FRNRAP. V lost 4 bases to trimming and J lost 4 bases; unmatched junction nucleotides: 6. Written as DNA, the CDR3 is TGTGCTAGTGGTTGGTCGGGACAGGCTAATCAGCCCCAGCATTTT. Amino acids: CASGWSGQANQPQHF.

The gene calls are TRBV28 and TRBJ2-7, with D tentatively TRBD2 (5 bases). Trimming took off 5 bases at V and 2 bases at J, with 13 bases between the two ends. The V gene's germline CDR1 is MDHEN and CDR2 SYDVKM. The CDR3 runs 14 residues. The CDR3 is CASSLRGPTYEQYF. The DNA for the CDR3 is TGTGCCAGCAGTCTCCGGGGTCCCACCTACGAGCAGTACTTC.

The V gene is TRBV6-5, the J gene TRBJ1-4; the match to TRBD1 covers 7 bases. Germline CDR1 MNHEY, CDR2 SVGAGI. Trimming at V came to 2 bases and at J to 5 bases, leaving 5 bases not matched to a gene. The CDR3 is 15 amino acids. Here the CDR3 reads CASSYGDRQNEKLFF. The CDR3 DNA sequence: TGTGCCAGCAGTTACGGGGACAGACAGAATGAAAAACTGTTTTTT.

This chain joins TRBV14 and TRBJ1-1; D ambiguous. This CDR3 is built from 15 residues. Deletions cut 0 bases from V and 1 base from J, with 9 bases between. Germline loops: CDR1 SGHDN, CDR2 FVKESK. In DNA form, the CDR3 reads TGTGCCAGCAGCCAAGATCGCGGCAGGAACACTGAAGCTTTCTTT. Protein: CASSQDRGRNTEAFF.

This clone appeared once. This chain links TRBV11-1 with TRBJ2-5; 9 positions agree with TRBD2. The V gene's germline CDR1 is SGHAT and CDR2 FQDESV (reference sequence). The CDR3 loop spans 16 amino acids. The V and J ends lost 0 bases and 0 bases, in that order; junction bases with no gene match: 2. For the CDR3, the DNA is TGTGCCAGCAGCTTAGCGACTAGCGGTTACCAAGAGACCCAGTACTTC. It codes for CASSLATSGYQETQYF.

The chain combines TRBV6-5 with TRBJ2-7; 7 bases map to TRBD1. The CDR3 has 15 residues. Germline CDR1 reads MNHEY; CDR2 reads SVGAGI. V lost 6 bases and J lost 0; bases outside the gene matches: 8. The CDR3, as DNA: TGTGCCAGCAGCGTTCTTACAGGGGTCTCCTACGAGCAGTACTTC. Its translation: CASSVLTGVSYEQYF.

The chain is built from TRBV6-2 or TRBV6-3 and TRBJ2-1; 9 bases are shared with TRBD2. This CDR3 comprises 15 residues. V was clipped by 6 bases and J by 3 bases; unmatched bases: 6. Germline values: CDR1 MNHEY, CDR2 SVGEGT. CDR3 nucleotide sequence: TGTGCCAGCAGCGTGGCGGGGGGGGTCTACAATGAGCAGTTCTTC. This sequence encodes CASSVAGGVYNEQFF.

The gene calls are TRBV21-1 and TRBJ2-3; no check of the table's D call, TRBD2, against the DNA was made. TRBV21-1 is a pseudogene. The CDR3 spans 16 residues. CDR3 DNA sequence: TGTGCCAGCAGCACCCGAGGGCCGGGAGGGCCGGCCCGGCAGTATTTT. Amino acids: CASSTRGPGGPARQYF.

The chain recombines TRBV5-1 with TRBJ2-1; D is undetermined. Germline V CDR1 and CDR2: SGHRS, YFSETQ. Trimming took 2 bases from V and 0 from J, leaving 9 bases between them. CDR3 size: 15 residues. The DNA for the CDR3 is TGCGCCAGCAGCTTCCTAGGCAGCTCCTACAATGAGCAGTTCTTC. Amino acid sequence: CASSFLGSSYNEQFF.

There are a few counts of this clone. The chain has TRBV6-5 and TRBJ1-1; 8 nucleotides match TRBD1. CDR1 and CDR2 from the germline V gene are MNHEY and SVGAGI. After removal of 6 bases from V and 6 bases from J, the junction contained 12 bases not matched to a gene. CDR3 length equals 15 residues. The CDR3 protein is CASRRSGTGPSEAFF. As DNA, the CDR3 is TGTGCCAGCAGGCGATCCGGGACAGGCCCCTCTGAAGCTTTCTTT.

The chain links TRBV25-1 to TRBJ1-6; 10 bases agree with TRBD1. The V gene end was trimmed by 4 bases and the J gene end by 6 bases; junction bases not matched to a gene: 9. The CDR3 runs 17 residues. CDR1 MGHDK and CDR2 SYGVNS come from the germline V gene. CDR3 loop: CASSAPGQGNINSPLHF. The DNA of the CDR3 is TGTGCCAGCAGTGCGCCGGGACAGGGGAATATTAATTCACCCCTCCACTTT.

V usage is TRBV7-9 and J usage is TRBJ1-5; D possibly corresponds to TRBD1 (6 bases). Deletions cut 5 bases from V and 2 bases from J, with 10 bases between. Germline V CDR1 and CDR2: SEHNR, FQNEAQ (reference sequence). The CDR3 runs to 14 residues. CDR3 nucleotides: TGTGCCAGCAGCGGACAGTATGGCAATCAGCCCCAGCATTTT. The encoded protein is CASSGQYGNQPQHF.

This chain uses TRBV3-1 (or the pseudogene TRBV3-2) with TRBJ1-4, with TRBD1 matching 8 bases. Germline assignment: CDR1 LGHDT and CDR2 YNNKEL (reference sequence). The V gene end was trimmed by 2 bases and the J gene end by 6 bases; junction bases not matched to a gene: 2. This CDR3 comprises 14 residues. The DNA of the CDR3 is TGTGCCAGCAGCCAACAGACAGGGGATGAAAAACTGTTTTTT. This gives the protein CASSQQTGDEKLFF.

The CDR3, as DNA: TGTGCAAGTCGCTTCGGCCCCCCGGGGGGGCCCAGCACAGATACGCAGTATTTT. Protein product: CASRFGPPGGPSTDTQYF. This chain joins TRBV12-2 and TRBJ2-3; the D segment call TRBD2 is taken from the table without a DNA check. TRBV12-2 has pseudogene status. The CDR3 sequence is 18 residues long.

This chain connects TRBV7-2 to TRBJ2-1, with TRBD1 matching 7 bases. The CDR3 extends over 13 amino acids. Germline assignment: CDR1 SGHTA and CDR2 FQGNSA. The V and J ends lost 6 bases and 9 bases, in that order; junction bases with no gene match: 8. The CDR3: CASRNTGVGEQFF. In nucleotides, the CDR3 is TGTGCCAGCAGGAACACAGGGGTTGGTGAGCAGTTCTTC.

V usage is TRBV15 and J usage is TRBJ1-5, with 8 bases matching TRBD1. CDR3 length: 16 residues. The V gene's germline CDR1 is LNHNV and CDR2 YYDKDF (reference sequence). Trimming cost V 3 bases and J 1 base; bases outside gene matches: 5. CDR3 sequence: CATSSQGAGSNQPQHF. CDR3 sequence (DNA): TGTGCCACCAGCAGCCAGGGGGCGGGGAGCAATCAGCCCCAGCATTTT.

This clone occurred once. V and J are TRBV25-1 and TRBJ1-4; D remains unclear. The CDR3 runs 14 residues. The V gene lost 5 bases and the J gene lost 7 bases, with 14 bases spanning the gap. The germline gives CDR1 MGHDK, CDR2 SYGVNS. The CDR3 reads CASSSGGLSEKLFF. CDR3 sequence (DNA): TGTGCCAGCAGTAGCGGCGGGCTTTCTGAAAAACTGTTTTTT.

The V and J genes are TRBV5-8 and TRBJ2-7, with TRBD2 matching over 11 bases. The CDR3 has 15 amino acids. The V and J ends lost 3 bases and 3 bases, in that order; junction bases with no gene match: 5. Germline V gene data show CDR1 as SGHTS and CDR2 as YDEGEE. CDR3 residues: CASSSSTSGVYEQYF. CDR3 DNA: TGTGCCAGCAGCTCTTCGACTAGCGGGGTCTACGAGCAGTACTTC.

This chain connects TRBV11-3 to TRBJ2-3; 10 bases align to TRBD2. The germline CDR1 and CDR2 sequences are SGHNT and YENEEA. The junction had 8 bases not matched to a gene; V was cut back by 8 bases and J by 6 bases. This CDR3 comprises 14 residues. The CDR3 sequence is CASAVTGLADTQYF. The CDR3 DNA sequence: TGTGCCAGCGCGGTGACGGGACTAGCGGATACGCAGTATTTT.

V and J are TRBV19 and TRBJ1-2, with 10 bases identical to TRBD1. This CDR3 has 14 residues. Per germline, CDR1 LNHDA and CDR2 SQIVND (reference sequence). Trimming took 5 bases from V and 2 from J; bases not matched to a gene: 2. CDR3 sequence: CASSPGQGNYGYTF. DNA for the CDR3: TGTGCCAGTAGTCCGGGACAGGGGAACTATGGCTACACCTTC.